Detailed here is one T cell receptor (beta chain). Its antigen is not yet known. No much larger clone exists at a distance of one base, and base qualities are not known. The sample comes from a study of CD8 T cells in ankylosing spondylitis (dated by TCRdb to 2015 to 2018). For the wider study: The study set out to find disease-linked TCR variants by profiling T cell receptor beta repertoires in ankylosing spondylitis patients and healthy donors. Peripheral blood was sampled, and synovial fluid was additionally collected from ankylosing spondylitis patients. The full study cohort comprised around 23 ankylosing spondylitis patients and over a hundred healthy donors. Overall results and qualifications from the work: Significant enrichment of the disease-linked clones was reported in matched synovial fluid samples from ankylosing spondylitis patients. The disease-linked clones showed a CD8+ phenotype and occurred at relatively low frequencies in peripheral blood. Some motif variants were previously reported in synovial fluid and blood of reactive arthritis patients, suggesting common disease-initiation mechanisms. A TCR beta motif of fewer than 10 highly homologous amino acid variants appeared characteristic of blood from ankylosing spondylitis patients.

The germline V gene (reference sequence) yields MNHNY for CDR1 and SVGAGI for CDR2. A distance of 10 bases separates the germline ends of V and J, which lose 7 bases and 2 bases respectively. Reading from cysteine to phenylalanine, the CDR3 counts 13 amino acids. Of the read, only the CDR3 DNA is kept; its 39 bases are in frame from base 1. Sequencing was performed on an Illumina HiSeq 2500. Quantitative 5'-RACE with molecular barcodes was used to prepare TCR beta libraries. The published analysis was carried out like this. Disease-linked TCR variants were identified with a new computational method built on a probabilistic model of VDJ rearrangement. TCRdb applied fastp at Q25 and MiXCR to the public reads, then kept only in-frame beta chains. Rows merge per CDR3 protein into single entries with the most common DNA and genes. For this entry, the V and J calls and clone size follow TCRdb and not the study's own pipeline. The sample data list 700,000 to 1,000,000 distinct CDR3 sequences, and roughly 10% of these were observed just once. The top ten clonotypes cover roughly 0.51% of the sample.

The clonotype originates from a male donor with ankylosing spondylitis. The chain uses TRBV6-6 and TRBJ2-3, with no D gene named confidently. The material sequenced was blood, either unsorted or a sorted T cell fraction (not recorded which). The DNA sequence follows: TGTGCCAGCACGTGGCGGACCACAGATACGCAGTATTTT. Protein translation: CASTWRTTDTQYF.